Following are 29 T cell receptor beta chains from one sample sequenced in a study of cytomegalovirus exposure and HLA in healthy donors. With 60 Vbeta and 13 Jbeta primers, the PCR was carried out. The method was immunoSEQ multiplex PCR; TCRdb's version includes in-frame clones alone and lacks a portion of them. There are about 100,000 clones in the sample; roughly 80% occur only once, and roughly 0.71% lies in the top ten. Sequencing input: PBMCs. The origin of the receptors is a woman aged 60-75 years in good health and CMV-seronegative.

The chain uses TRBV11-2 and TRBJ2-5; D is possibly TRBD2 (7 bases). The V gene's germline CDR1 is SGHAT and CDR2 FQNNGV. There are 15 residues in the CDR3. The V gene lost 3 bases and the J gene lost 5 bases, with 16 bases spanning the gap. CDR3 in amino acids: CASSFSGGRGETQYF. The CDR3 nucleotides read TGTGCCAGCAGCTTTTCGGGGGGCCGTGGGGAGACCCAGTACTTC.

CDR3 sequence (DNA): TGTGCCAGCAGTTCACCGGGACAGAAGAACACTGAAGCTTTCTTT. Translated, it gives CASSSPGQKNTEAFF. The V call is TRBV28, the J call TRBJ1-1, with 7 bases fitting TRBD1. The CDR3 covers 15 residues. Trimming cost V 4 bases and J 1 base; bases outside gene matches: 6. Looked up from germline, CDR1 is MDHEN and CDR2 is SYDVKM.

The V gene is TRBV9, the J gene TRBJ2-7, with a possible D match to TRBD1 (6 bases). CDR1 and CDR2 (germline): SGDLS, YYNGEE. Trimming took off 0 bases at V and 2 bases at J, with 12 bases between the two ends. This CDR3 has 15 amino acids. The CDR3 DNA follows: TGTGCCAGCAGCGTAGGAGGGACACCTACCTACGAGCAGTACTTC. Translating gives CASSVGGTPTYEQYF.

This chain joins TRBV7-8 and TRBJ1-4; the D is unclear. The germline V gene encodes CDR1 SGHVS and CDR2 FQNEAQ. V was cut by 2 bases and J by 6 bases, with 4 bases left in between. This CDR3 region has 12 residues. CDR3 DNA sequence: TGTGCCAGCAGCTTACCCGATGAAAAACTGTTTTTT. Encoded protein: CASSLPDEKLFF. Combining the CDR3 with reference TRBV7-8 and TRBJ1-4 gives the whole variable domain GAGVSQSPRYKVAKRGQDVALRCDPISGHVSLFWYQQALGQGPEFLTYFQNEAQLDKSGLPSDRFFAERPEGSVSTLKIQRTQQEDSAVYLCASSLPDEKLFFGSGTQLSVL.

The CDR3 DNA sequence: TGTGCCAGCTCGGCCGGGACAGCACGACGCTACACCTTC. Its translation: CASSAGTARRYTF. The chain couples TRBV18 to TRBJ1-2; 7 bases map to TRBD1. The CDR3 is 13 amino acids. Losses at the gene ends were 6 bases for V and 9 bases for J; bases not matched to a gene: 10. Germline V lookup: CDR1 KGHSH, CDR2 LQKENI.

To note about this clone: The sample carries other DNA sequences with the same CDR3. The chain recombines TRBV7-2 with TRBJ2-3; 9 bases agree with TRBD2. Unmatched junction bases numbered 7, after V lost 3 bases and J lost 6 bases. The CDR3 runs to 15 residues. Per germline, CDR1 SGHTA and CDR2 FQGNSA. The chain's CDR3 is CASSLAGGPPDTQYF. CDR3 DNA: TGTGCCAGCAGCTTGGCGGGGGGGCCCCCGGATACGCAGTATTTT.

V usage is TRBV28 and J usage is TRBJ2-3; 7 nucleotides match TRBD1. This CDR3 spans 15 amino acids. J gave up 4 bases and V 6 bases, and 10 bases lay outside the gene matches. Per germline, CDR1 MDHEN and CDR2 SYDVKM. CDR3 residues: CASSLTGYGADTQYF. The CDR3 nucleotides read TGTGCCAGCAGCCTGACAGGGTATGGGGCAGATACGCAGTATTTT.

The gene calls are TRBV15 and TRBJ1-5, with 9 bases identical to TRBD1. The CDR3 spans 14 residues. Trimming at V came to 5 bases and at J to 5 bases, leaving 4 bases not matched to a gene. Germline CDR1 and CDR2: LNHNV and YYDKDF (reference sequence). The CDR3 is CATSLDRGDQPQHF. The CDR3 DNA reads as TGTGCCACCAGCCTGGACAGGGGAGATCAGCCCCAGCATTTT.

This clone has a single count. One end of the junction fails to match germline, which may point to a read error. V and J are TRBV7-9 and TRBJ2-7, with a weak D call TRBD2 (5 bases). Germline lookup yields CDR1 SEHNR and CDR2 FQNEAQ (reference sequence). The CDR3 is 15 amino acids. CDR3 loop: CSSSLGPGEGYEQYF. DNA of the CDR3: TGTTCCAGCAGCTTAGGCCCAGGCGAGGGCTACGAGCAGTACTTC.

The chain has TRBV27 and TRBJ2-5; D unresolved. The CDR3 contains 13 residues. Germline lookup yields CDR1 MNHEY and CDR2 SMNVEV (reference sequence). Trimming left V 5 bases short and J 4 bases short, with 11 bases between. CDR3 residues: CASSPPPGETQYF. As DNA, the CDR3 is TGTGCCAGCAGTCCCCCTCCAGGAGAGACCCAGTACTTC.

The rearrangement uses TRBV11-2 and TRBJ1-3, with a possible D match to TRBD1 (6 bases). Per the germline V gene, CDR1 is SGHAT and CDR2 is FQNNGV. This CDR3 region has 14 residues. Trimming pared 8 bases from V and 4 bases from J, leaving 15 bases between. The CDR3: CASSRGGAGNTIYF. CDR3 DNA: TGTGCCAGCTCCAGGGGAGGGGCCGGAAACACCATATATTTT.

J is TRBJ1-3 and V is TRBV2; D is ambiguous. The V and J ends lost 6 bases and 0 bases respectively, with 6 bases between them. The CDR3 is 13 residues long. Germline CDR1 SNHLY, CDR2 FYNNEI. As DNA, the CDR3 is TGTGCCAGCAGACAGTACTCTGGAAACACCATATATTTT. Translating it yields CASRQYSGNTIYF.

V gene TRBV7-9 combines with J gene TRBJ2-5, with 10 nucleotides matching TRBD1. Per germline, CDR1 SEHNR and CDR2 FQNEAQ (reference sequence). The CDR3 totals 16 residues. With 5 bases clipped from V and 4 bases from J, the junction kept 10 bases outside the gene matches. The CDR3 DNA is TGTGCCAGCAGCCCGACGGGACAGGGGCTGGGAGAGACCCAGTACTTC. It translates to CASSPTGQGLGETQYF.

The chain joins TRBV30 to TRBJ2-5, with 11 bases that match TRBD2. CDR1 GTSNPN and CDR2 SVGIG come from the germline V gene (reference sequence). V was clipped by 1 base and J by 1 base; unmatched bases: 2. The CDR3 has 15 residues. Written as DNA, the CDR3 is TGTGCCTGGAGTGGACTAGCGGGACCCCAAGAGACCCAGTACTTC. It codes for CAWSGLAGPQETQYF.

The rearrangement uses TRBV19 and TRBJ1-1; D call uncertain. The length of the CDR3 is 13 residues. The germline V gene encodes CDR1 LNHDA and CDR2 SQIVND (reference sequence). V shed 6 bases and J shed 1 base, with 9 bases lying between them. The CDR3 nucleotides read TGTGCCAGTAGCTTGCGGGCGAACACTGAAGCTTTCTTT. Its translation: CASSLRANTEAFF.

The chain links TRBV19 to TRBJ2-1; 10 positions agree with TRBD2. Germline CDR1 reads LNHDA; CDR2 reads SQIVND (reference sequence). Trimming at V came to 5 bases and at J to 0 bases, leaving 4 bases not matched to a gene. This CDR3 comprises 16 residues. The CDR3 is CASSARTSGSYNEQFF. CDR3 bases: TGTGCCAGTAGTGCCCGGACTAGCGGCTCCTACAATGAGCAGTTCTTC.

The gene calls are TRBV25-1 and TRBJ1-2; no definite D call. Trimming removed 6 bases from V and 8 bases from J, with 16 bases in between. This CDR3 is 13 amino acids long. Germline V lookup: CDR1 MGHDK, CDR2 SYGVNS. This chain's CDR3 is CASRAALILGYTF. The CDR3 region has the DNA TGTGCCAGCAGGGCCGCCCTTATTTTGGGCTACACCTTC.

The J gene is TRBJ2-1, the V gene TRBV9, with TRBD2 matching 7 bases. The germline gives CDR1 SGDLS, CDR2 YYNGEE. The CDR3 sequence is 15 residues long. J lost 1 base, V lost 3 bases, and 4 bases had no gene match. CDR3 region: CASSGSGSSYNEQFF. DNA of the CDR3: TGTGCCAGCAGCGGTAGCGGGTCGTCCTACAATGAGCAGTTCTTC.

The genes are TRBV4-3 and TRBJ1-2, with 9 bases lining up with TRBD1. The CDR3 spans 16 residues. V lost 1 base to trimming and J lost 8 bases; unmatched junction nucleotides: 11. Germline CDR1 reads LGHNA; CDR2 reads YSLEER. The CDR3 region has the DNA TGCGCCAGCAGCCAAGTAGCGGGACAGGGTGCTGGGGGCTACACCTTC. Translated: CASSQVAGQGAGGYTF.

The chain employs TRBV11-2 and TRBJ2-7; D uncertain. CDR1 is SGHAT, CDR2 FQNNGV, per germline. The CDR3 spans 17 residues. Trimming took 0 bases from V and 4 from J, leaving 19 bases between them. CDR3 region: CASSLDRPAAAPYEQYF. In DNA form, the CDR3 reads TGTGCCAGCAGCTTAGATCGGCCCGCGGCCGCCCCGTACGAGCAGTACTTC.

This clone appeared a few times. The CDR3 bases are TGTGCCAGCTGGGAGGCGGGGCACAATGAGCAGTTCTTC. This encodes CASWEAGHNEQFF. V usage is TRBV6-5 and J usage is TRBJ2-1; D might be TRBD2 (6 bases). Germline V gives CDR1 MNHEY, CDR2 SVGAGI. V gave up 8 bases and J gave up 5 bases, with 13 bases separating them. The length of the CDR3 is 13 residues.

The rearrangement uses TRBV6-5 and TRBJ2-1; 13 nucleotides line up with TRBD2. Germline lookup yields CDR1 MNHEY and CDR2 SVGAGI. Trimming removed 7 bases from V and 9 bases from J; junction bases left unmatched: 6. The CDR3 is 14 amino acids. The CDR3 coding sequence is TGTGCCAGCACCGGGACTAGCGGGACTGGTGAGCAGTTCTTC. Protein product: CASTGTSGTGEQFF.

The chain uses TRBV7-9 and TRBJ2-5; 9 positions match TRBD2. Germline-derived CDR1 and CDR2 are SEHNR and FQNEAQ (reference sequence). V lost 5 bases to trimming and J lost 3 bases; unmatched junction nucleotides: 4. The CDR3 loop spans 14 amino acids. The DNA of the CDR3 is TGTGCCAGCAGCGCCCGACTAGCGGAAGAGACCCAGTACTTC. Translated, it gives CASSARLAEETQYF.

The V gene is TRBV27, the J gene TRBJ1-5, with 9 bases that match TRBD1. Germline-derived CDR1 and CDR2 are MNHEY and SMNVEV (reference sequence). J lost 1 base, V lost 10 bases, and 5 bases had no gene match. The CDR3 consists of 14 residues. CDR3: CATGGQGSNQPQHF. Here the CDR3 DNA reads TGTGCCACCGGAGGACAGGGGAGCAATCAGCCCCAGCATTTT.

The chain recombines TRBV5-1 with TRBJ2-5, with D possibly being TRBD2 (5 bases). The end of the DNA fits TRBJ2-7 better, so the J call may be wrong. Germline V CDR1 and CDR2: SGHRS, YFSETQ. The CDR3 runs 15 residues. The chain's CDR3 is CASSLEEAVEGEQYF. The CDR3 coding sequence is TGCGCCAGCAGCTTGGAGGAGGCTGTTGAGGGCGAGCAGTACTTC.

The chain employs TRBV2 and TRBJ2-6; 9 bases are shared with TRBD1. This CDR3 is 16 amino acids long. Germline-derived CDR1 and CDR2 are SNHLY and FYNNEI. Unmatched junction bases numbered 7, after V lost 9 bases and J lost 1 base. The CDR3 DNA follows: TGTGCCAGGTTCCGGGACAGGGTTTCTGGGGCCAACGTCCTGACTTTC. Translation gives CARFRDRVSGANVLTF.

This chain connects TRBV23-1 to TRBJ1-5; D is ambiguous. TRBV23-1 is flagged as an ORF with uncertain function. V shed 7 bases and J shed 4 bases, with 11 bases lying between them. The CDR3 has 13 residues. The CDR3 here is CASTQVWNQPQHF. In DNA, the CDR3 is TGCGCCAGCACACAAGTTTGGAATCAGCCCCAGCATTTT.

The chain couples TRBV6-6 to TRBJ1-2; TRBD1 aligns across 7 bases. The V segment lost 7 bases and the J segment 8 bases; nucleotides outside the gene matches: 7. Per germline, CDR1 MNHNY and CDR2 SVGAGI (reference sequence). CDR3 length equals 12 residues. CDR3 region: CASTSDRDGYTF. The CDR3 nucleotides are TGTGCCAGCACCTCTGACAGGGACGGCTACACCTTC.

The genes are TRBV7-9 and TRBJ2-5, with a tentative D call TRBD1 (6 bases). Trimming removed 5 bases at V and 1 base at J, with 17 bases between. Per the germline V gene, CDR1 is SEHNR and CDR2 is FQNEAQ (reference sequence). The CDR3 contains 16 residues. CDR3 sequence: CASSPKIGQSQETQYF. CDR3 nucleotide sequence: TGTGCCAGCAGCCCTAAGATCGGACAGAGCCAAGAGACCCAGTACTTC.